A selection of T cell receptor beta chains follows, all from one sample in a study of cytomegalovirus exposure and HLA in healthy donors. This table comes from immunoSEQ multiplex PCR, and its TCRdb copy is limited to in-frame clones, with some not included. This sample has 200,000 or so clones, with roughly 83% found just once. Specimen: PBMCs. Every receptor here comes from a male donor in good health and CMV-seropositive. Both conserved end residues are part of each CDR3. The D gene is left open where the match is weak. Clone size is shown for a subset of rows, as once, few, many or a class of expanded clone.

CDR3 | DNA | V | size | D | J
CASSLSRVTLNTEAFF | TGTGCCAGCAGCTTGTCCAGGGTAACGTTGAACACTGAAGCTTTCTTT | TRBV5-4 | - | - | TRBJ1-1
CASRLSESSYEQYF | TGTGCCAGCAGATTATCGGAGAGCTCCTACGAGCAGTACTTC | TRBV11-1 | - | - | TRBJ2-7
CASKERYSNQPQHF | TGTGCCAGCAAGGAGCGATATAGCAATCAGCCCCAGCATTTT | TRBV6-5 | few | - | TRBJ1-5
CASSLTGTGLYEQYF | TGTGCCAGCAGTCTTACCGGGACAGGGCTCTACGAGCAGTACTTC | TRBV28 | - | TRBD1 | TRBJ2-7
CASSGAGTALQETQYF | TGTGCCAGCAGCGGAGCCGGGACAGCCCTCCAAGAGACCCAGTACTTC | TRBV5-4 | - | TRBD1 | TRBJ2-5
CASSLRQINTGELFF | TGTGCCAGCAGTCTTCGACAGATTAACACCGGGGAGCTGTTTTTT | TRBV27 | - | - | TRBJ2-2
CASRGLQHTEAFF | TGTGCCAGCAGGGGGCTCCAGCACACTGAAGCTTTCTTT | TRBV6-5 | - | - | TRBJ1-1
CASSFGPRGLLFSDTQYF | TGTGCCAGCAGTTTTGGGCCGAGGGGACTGTTGTTCAGTGATACGCAGTATTTT | TRBV28 | - | - | TRBJ2-3
CASSSQGTQYF | TGTGCCAGCAGCAGCCAGGGGACCCAGTACTTC | TRBV9 | once | - | TRBJ2-5
CASVQSYEQYF | TGTGCCAGCGTTCAGTCCTACGAGCAGTACTTC | TRBV28 | once | - | TRBJ2-7
CASSRDNYEQYF | TGTGCCAGCAGCAGGGACAACTACGAGCAGTACTTC | TRBV6-5 | - | - | TRBJ2-7
CSVRMGEGTEAFF | TGCAGCGTTAGAATGGGGGAGGGCACTGAAGCTTTCTTT | TRBV29-1 | few | - | TRBJ1-1
CASRRDIDSNQPQHF | TGCGCCAGCCGACGGGACATCGATAGCAATCAGCCCCAGCATTTT | TRBV5-1 | few | - | TRBJ1-5
CASQGHNSPLHF | TGTGCCAGCCAGGGGCATAATTCACCCCTCCACTTT | TRBV2 | - | - | TRBJ1-6
CASSLSPRTPGATNEKLFF | TGTGCCAGCAGCTTAAGCCCCAGAACTCCCGGGGCAACTAATGAAAAACTGTTTTTT | TRBV7-3 | - | - | TRBJ1-4
CASSLRTGSQPQHF | TGTGCCAGCAGCTTGAGGACAGGTAGTCAGCCCCAGCATTTT | TRBV7-6 | - | TRBD1 | TRBJ1-5
CASSPTGQGAYTGELFF | TGTGCCAGCAGCCCCACCGGACAGGGGGCTTACACCGGGGAGCTGTTTTTT | TRBV7-3 | - | TRBD1 | TRBJ2-2
CASSSAGDYGYTF | TGCGCCAGCAGCTCCGCCGGGGACTATGGCTACACCTTC | TRBV5-1 | - | - | TRBJ1-2
CASSQAINQPQHF | TGCGCCAGCAGCCAAGCTATTAATCAGCCCCAGCATTTT | TRBV4-1 | - | - | TRBJ1-5
CASSPDSVYGYTF | TGTGCCAGCAGTCCTGACAGCGTCTATGGCTACACCTTC | TRBV27 | - | - | TRBJ1-2
CASSEQGAGETQYF | TGTGCCAGCAGCGAACAGGGGGCTGGGGAGACCCAGTACTTC | TRBV9 | - | TRBD1 | TRBJ2-5
CASSPNRGLPLNEKLFF | TGTGCCAGCTCACCAAACAGGGGGCTTCCTCTTAATGAAAAACTGTTTTTT | TRBV18 | - | TRBD1 | TRBJ1-4
CASNPRGLVTEAFF | TGTGCCAGCAACCCCAGGGGGTTGGTCACTGAAGCTTTCTTT | TRBV13 | - | TRBD1 | TRBJ1-1
CASSPPDLYNYGYTF | TGTGCCAGCAGTCCTCCGGACTTATATAACTATGGCTACACCTTC | TRBV28 | - | - | TRBJ1-2
CASSPHRQVGGETQYF | TGTGCCAGCAGCCCCCATCGACAGGTCGGCGGAGAGACCCAGTACTTC | TRBV9 | - | - | TRBJ2-5
CASSRVPGGWETQYF | TGTGCCAGCAGCCGGGTCCCGGGGGGTTGGGAGACCCAGTACTTC | TRBV5-4 | - | TRBD2 | TRBJ2-5
CASSFPLAEQYF | TGTGCCAGCAGCTTCCCGTTAGCAGAGCAGTACTTC | TRBV13 | - | - | TRBJ2-5
CASSLALGGAGGYTF | TGTGCCAGCAGCTTAGCCTTAGGGGGCGCGGGTGGCTACACCTTC | TRBV7-2 | - | TRBD1 | TRBJ1-2
CASSPPVGGANTIYF | TGTGCCAGCAGTCCTCCCGTTGGGGGGGCGAACACCATATATTTT | TRBV28 | - | - | TRBJ1-3
CASSSRLQWYF | TGTGCCAGCAGCTCACGACTACAATGGTACTTC | TRBV7-2 | - | - | TRBJ2-7
CASLAGGPSEQFF | TGTGCCAGCCTAGCGGGAGGGCCGTCTGAGCAGTTCTTC | TRBV2 | - | TRBD2 | TRBJ2-1
CASRLQAGDSGNTIYF | TGTGCCAGCAGACTTCAGGCCGGGGACTCTGGAAACACCATATATTTT | TRBV27 | few | - | TRBJ1-3
CASSFPGGANEQYF | TGTGCCAGCAGCTTTCCAGGGGGAGCAAACGAGCAGTACTTC | TRBV7-3 | few | TRBD1 | TRBJ2-7
CASTYSGTGGEKLFF | TGTGCCAGCACCTACTCCGGGACAGGGGGCGAAAAACTGTTTTTT | TRBV7-2 | - | TRBD1 | TRBJ1-4
CASSQDRGGVRAEAFF | TGCGCCAGCAGCCAAGACAGAGGCGGCGTCCGAGCTGAAGCTTTCTTT | TRBV4-3 | - | - | TRBJ1-1
CAWSVQSRGSGELFF | TGTGCCTGGAGTGTACAATCTCGGGGGAGCGGGGAGCTGTTTTTT | TRBV30 | few | - | TRBJ2-2
CASSRGGVGQPQHF | TGTGCCAGCAGCCGCGGGGGGGTGGGTCAGCCCCAGCATTTT | TRBV28 | - | - | TRBJ1-5
CASSFRRGKGNTIYF | TGTGCCAGCAGTTTCCGCAGGGGGAAAGGAAACACCATATATTTT | TRBV6-5 | - | TRBD1 | TRBJ1-3
CASSLNPESGSRTDTQYF | TGTGCCAGCAGCCTCAACCCCGAGAGCGGGAGTCGTACAGATACGCAGTATTTT | TRBV4-2 | - | TRBD2 | TRBJ2-3
CASSIVGLASYNEQFF | TGTGCCAGTAGTATAGTTGGACTAGCGTCCTACAATGAGCAGTTCTTC | TRBV19 | - | TRBD2 | TRBJ2-1
CASVLALLADTGELFF | TGTGCCAGCGTACTGGCGCTCCTGGCGGACACCGGGGAGCTGTTTTTT | TRBV7-2 | once | - | TRBJ2-2
CASSIKVTSGGSDEQFF | TGTGCCAGTAGTATTAAGGTTACTAGCGGGGGATCCGATGAGCAGTTCTTC | TRBV19 | - | TRBD2 | TRBJ2-1
CASSPPTASGRDYNEQFF | TGTGCCAGCTCACCACCGACTGCAAGCGGGAGGGACTACAATGAGCAGTTCTTC | TRBV18 | - | TRBD2 | TRBJ2-1
CASTRDYSNQPQHF | TGTGCCAGCACGCGGGACTATAGCAATCAGCCCCAGCATTTT | TRBV6-6 | - | - | TRBJ1-5
CASSLWASGGTGELFF | TGCGCCAGCAGCTTGTGGGCTAGCGGGGGAACCGGGGAGCTGTTTTTT | TRBV5-1 | few | TRBD2 | TRBJ2-2
CASSWDRTGMNTEAFF | TGCGCCAGCAGCTGGGACAGAACTGGGATGAACACTGAAGCTTTCTTT | TRBV5-1 | - | TRBD1 | TRBJ1-1
CASSSSGGNEQFF | TGTGCCAGCAGTTCTAGCGGGGGAAACGAGCAGTTCTTC | TRBV6-5 | once | TRBD2 | TRBJ2-1
CASSPTGGDNEQFF | TGTGCCAGCAGCCCTACCGGGGGAGACAATGAGCAGTTCTTC | TRBV11-3 | - | - | TRBJ2-1
CASRRMTGGGNQPQHF | TGTGCCAGCAGGCGAATGACAGGGGGTGGCAATCAGCCCCAGCATTTT | TRBV27 | - | TRBD1 | TRBJ1-5
CASSLFTGDGYTF | TGTGCCAGCAGCTTATTCACAGGCGATGGCTACACCTTC | TRBV7-2 | - | - | TRBJ1-2
CASSPTQGTGNTIYF | TGTGCCAGCAGCCCAACTCAGGGGACTGGAAACACCATATATTTT | TRBV9 | - | - | TRBJ1-3
CASSPRTRETQYF | TGTGCCAGCAGCCCACGAACGAGGGAGACCCAGTACTTC | TRBV5-4 | - | - | TRBJ2-5
CATRASGTDSYEQYF | TGTGCCACCAGGGCCTCCGGGACAGACTCCTACGAGCAGTACTTC | TRBV28 | - | TRBD1 | TRBJ2-7
CSSSFGLAGGPRGEQYF | TGTTCCAGCAGCTTTGGGCTAGCGGGAGGGCCGCGGGGCGAGCAGTACTTC | TRBV7-9 | - | TRBD2 | TRBJ2-7
CASSIVGQVEAFF | TGTGCCAGTAGTATAGTGGGACAGGTTGAAGCTTTCTTT | TRBV19 | once | TRBD1 | TRBJ1-1
CASSQELDRAGTGELFF | TGCGCCAGCAGCCAAGAGTTGGACAGGGCCGGCACCGGGGAGCTGTTTTTT | TRBV4-3 | - | TRBD1 | TRBJ2-2
CASIQSAGIPTDTQYF | TGTGCCAGCATCCAAAGTGCGGGCATACCCACAGATACGCAGTATTTT | TRBV2 | - | - | TRBJ2-3
CASSDGGAGQGRHTEAFF | TGTGCCAGCAGTGATGGGGGGGCAGGACAGGGGCGTCACACTGAAGCTTTCTTT | TRBV6-1 | - | TRBD1 | TRBJ1-1
CASVTAAGEKLFF | TGTGCCAGTGTGACGGCTGCGGGAGAAAAACTGTTTTTT | TRBV28 | - | - | TRBJ1-4
CASQRQGQSSYEQYF | TGTGCCAGTCAACGACAGGGGCAGAGCTCCTACGAGCAGTACTTC | TRBV19 | - | TRBD1 | TRBJ2-7